The next 8 T cell receptor beta chains were all read from a single sample in a study of cytomegalovirus exposure and HLA in healthy donors. The primer mix had 60 Vbeta and 13 Jbeta primers. The assay was immunoSEQ multiplex PCR, and TCRdb's table has in-frame clones only and misses some. The table has some 180,000 clones, 70% to 80% seen once. Sequencing was carried out using PBMCs. The receptors here all came from a man between 18 and 35 years old in good health and CMV-seronegative.

V is TRBV7-9 and J is TRBJ1-4; D unresolved. This CDR3 is 15 amino acids long. In germline, CDR1 is SEHNR, CDR2 FQNEAQ (reference sequence). Trimming removed 2 bases from V and 5 bases from J, with 12 bases in between. CDR3 bases: TGTGCCAGCAGCTTACCCGCGGGAAGAAATGAAAAACTGTTTTTT. It specifies CASSLPAGRNEKLFF.

The gene calls are TRBV27 and TRBJ1-2, with 8 bases that match TRBD1. Germline V gene lookup returns CDR1 MNHEY and CDR2 SMNVEV (reference sequence). J lost 2 bases, V lost 0 bases, and 5 bases had no gene match. The CDR3 loop spans 16 amino acids. In DNA form, the CDR3 reads TGTGCCAGCAGTTTATCGACAGGGGTTTCAAACTATGGCTACACCTTC. It specifies CASSLSTGVSNYGYTF.

In this sample, this clone turned up once. The chain links TRBV28 to TRBJ1-4; possible D gene TRBD1, 6 bases. CDR3 length equals 15 residues. Germline-derived CDR1 and CDR2 are MDHEN and SYDVKM. The V and J ends lost 7 bases and 4 bases respectively, with 16 bases between them. The DNA of the CDR3 is TGTGCCAGCAACAACTTACAGGGCTTTAATGAAAAACTGTTTTTT. It codes for CASNNLQGFNEKLFF.

The V and J genes are TRBV5-8 and TRBJ2-1; tentatively, D is TRBD2 (5 bases). The CDR3 contains 15 residues. V was trimmed by 4 bases and J by 0 bases, leaving 11 bases between them. CDR1 and CDR2 from the germline V gene are SGHTS and YDEGEE. DNA of the CDR3: TGTGCCAGCAGCCGAGGGATCTTCTCCTACAATGAGCAGTTCTTC. Its protein is CASSRGIFSYNEQFF.

V and J are TRBV30 and TRBJ2-3; D remains ambiguous. Germline CDR1 is GTSNPN and CDR2 is SVGIG (reference sequence). V was shortened by 0 bases and J by 5 bases, with 9 bases between the two germline ends. The CDR3 loop spans 13 amino acids. CDR3 protein: CAWSVRNRDTQYF. DNA for the CDR3: TGTGCCTGGAGTGTTCGGAACAGAGATACGCAGTATTTT.

V usage is TRBV10-3 and J usage is TRBJ2-7; 12 nucleotides align to TRBD1. The ends lost 5 bases at V and 4 bases at J; junction bases unmatched: 6. This CDR3 has 15 residues. Germline assignment: CDR1 ENHRY and CDR2 SYGVKD. The CDR3 DNA is TGTGCCATCAGTACCGGGACAGGGGGCGCGTACGAGCAGTACTTC. This encodes CAISTGTGGAYEQYF.

The chain joins TRBV7-8 to TRBJ1-1, with D perhaps TRBD1 (6 bases). The CDR3 sequence is 16 residues long. V gave up 6 bases and J gave up 0 bases, with 17 bases separating them. The germline gives CDR1 SGHVS, CDR2 FQNEAQ. CDR3 region: CASSFWDTYLNTEAFF. CDR3 coding DNA: TGTGCCAGCAGTTTTTGGGACACTTACTTGAACACTGAAGCTTTCTTT.

This clone has a handful of counts. The genes are TRBV7-9 and TRBJ1-4; D is unclear. Trimming stripped 5 bases from V and 3 bases from J, with 10 bases between. Germline V lookup: CDR1 SEHNR, CDR2 FQNEAQ (reference sequence). This CDR3 contains 14 residues. CDR3 region: CASSQAQSNEKLFF. CDR3 DNA: TGTGCCAGCAGCCAGGCCCAGTCTAATGAAAAACTGTTTTTT.